The text below deals with one TCR beta chain. The CDR3 totals 15 residues. After removal of 0 bases from V and 2 bases from J, the junction contained 2 bases not matched to a gene. Germline CDR1 reads SGHRS; CDR2 reads YFSETQ. Some clones are missing from TCRdb's copy, which holds only in-frame ones; the method was immunoSEQ multiplex PCR. This table holds about 150,000 clones, 70% to 90% found once. This entry belongs to a study of blood T cell repertoires in COVID-19. The TCR comes from a man aged 55 to 70 with active or convalescent COVID-19. The sample consisted of peripheral blood. The chain has TRBV5-1 and TRBJ2-5; 9 nucleotides match TRBD2. The CDR3 protein is CASSLATSGQETQYF. DNA for the CDR3: TGCGCCAGCAGCTTGGCCACTAGCGGGCAAGAGACCCAGTACTTC.